This T cell receptor (beta chain) was observed in a study of control samples from healthy donors and cancer patients (dated by TCRdb to 2018 to 2020). V is cut by 6 bases and J by 7 bases, and the space between the germline ends is 16 bases. From the cysteine through the phenylalanine, the CDR3 covers 14 amino acids. The CDR3 DNA has 42 bases and is translated from base 1. In the germline V gene, CDR1 corresponds to MNHEY and CDR2 to SVGEGT. Preparation of the library involved the immunoSEQ multiplex PCR assay. TCRdb obtained this table from immuneACCESS and retained in-frame rearrangements with V and J assigned. These tables miss some clones; where compared with another copy, unresolved V genes account for less than half of the shortfall, and the remainder is unexplained. For this sample there are 70,000 to 90,000 clones; roughly 92% appear just once. About 6% of the sample lies in the top ten. On this clone: Its antigen target is currently unknown. The sample holds no much larger clone one base away, and base qualities are not on file.

The sequenced material came from blood. The chain employs TRBV6-2 or TRBV6-3 and TRBJ2-1; TRBD1 is perhaps the D gene, given 6 matching bases. The sequence was obtained from a woman in her thirties or forties in good health. The DNA sequence is given as TGTGCCAGCAGCTCTAGCATGGGGGCAAATGAGCAGTTCTTC. The resulting protein is CASSSSMGANEQFF.